The clone carrying this TCR beta chain was counted between two and nine times. What it recognizes is unknown. The record originates from a study of cytomegalovirus exposure and HLA in healthy donors. Study-level points and caveats: An observed cluster of highly shared sequence variants was recorded as a likely sequencing artifact. Presence/absence analyses assumed roughly uniform sequencing depth across donors. Earlier analysis found most TCR beta V segments productive about 90% or about 30% of the time. Later work showed greater clonal expansion in HLA-associated TCR beta chains than in equally common others.

CDR3 length equals 13 residues. Germline V lookup: CDR1 MRHNA, CDR2 SNTAGT. With 4 bases removed from V and 4 bases from J, the gap between germline ends came to 10 bases. The PCR had 60 Vbeta and 13 Jbeta primers. The data were produced by immunoSEQ multiplex PCR, yet TCRdb's version contains in-frame clones alone and is incomplete. The table has a few hundred thousand clones, approximately 80% seen once. This receptor was identified in a woman aged 55-69 years in good health and CMV-seropositive. The sequenced material came from PBMCs. The chain couples TRBV6-4 to TRBJ1-2, with D tentatively TRBD1 (6 bases). In DNA form, the CDR3 reads TGTGCCAGCAGTGGCGGGGGCAGCTATGGCTACACCTTC. Amino acids: CASSGGGSYGYTF.